These T cell receptor beta chains were read from a single sample in a study of blood T cell repertoires in COVID-19. TCRdb keeps only in-frame clones here, not all; method: immunoSEQ multiplex PCR. Of about 140,000 clones listed, roughly 90% are singletons. Sequenced input: peripheral blood. All receptors come from a woman aged 45 to 65 with acute or convalescent COVID-19. The CDR3 runs from the conserved cysteine through the conserved F or W. The D gene is left open where the match is weak. Only some rows state a clone size, as once, few, many or a class for expanded clones.

j_call,d_call,v_call,clone_size,cdr3_aa
TRBJ2-7,-,TRBV19,-,CASSRASATYEQYF
TRBJ1-2,-,TRBV28,-,CASAPSTGYGYTF
TRBJ1-4,TRBD1,TRBV6-5,-,CASNEVQGAGEKLFF
TRBJ1-2,-,TRBV5-1,-,CASSLARHYGYTF
TRBJ2-3,TRBD2,TRBV28,-,CASSLWAGGTDTQYF
TRBJ2-3,-,TRBV2,-,CASSEEAAGTDTQYF
TRBJ1-3,-,TRBV7-9,-,CASSFTGTVSGNTIYF
TRBJ1-5,-,TRBV15,-,CATTMKTDSNQPQHF
TRBJ2-2,-,TRBV15,-,CATSRTENTGELFF
TRBJ2-7,TRBD1,TRBV27,once,CASSFSRGTGSYEQYF
TRBJ2-3,TRBD1,TRBV15,-,CATSRQGEVTDTQYF
TRBJ2-5,TRBD1,TRBV20-1,-,CSASIGGNQETQYF
TRBJ2-1,-,TRBV29-1,few,CSVPLPGEQFF
TRBJ2-7,-,TRBV6-5,-,CASRNRVPSTYEQYF
TRBJ2-1,TRBD2,TRBV6-5,-,CASSYFSGEYNEQFF